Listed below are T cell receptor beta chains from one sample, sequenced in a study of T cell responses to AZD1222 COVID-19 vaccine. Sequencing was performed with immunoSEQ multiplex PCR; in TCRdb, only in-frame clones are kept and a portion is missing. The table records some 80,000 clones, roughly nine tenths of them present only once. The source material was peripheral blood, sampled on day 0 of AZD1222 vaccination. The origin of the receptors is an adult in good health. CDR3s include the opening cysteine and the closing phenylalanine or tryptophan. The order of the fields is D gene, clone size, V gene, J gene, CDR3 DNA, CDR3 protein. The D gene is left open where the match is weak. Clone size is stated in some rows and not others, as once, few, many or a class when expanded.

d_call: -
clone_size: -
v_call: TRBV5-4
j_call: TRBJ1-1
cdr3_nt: TGTGCCAGCAGCTTGTCGGGCAGGGGATTAAACACTGAAGCTTTCTTT
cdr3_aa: CASSLSGRGLNTEAFF

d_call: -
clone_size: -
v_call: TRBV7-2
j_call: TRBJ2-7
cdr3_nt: TGTGCCAGCAGCTCCAGACAGGTCACGGCCTACGAGCAGTACTTC
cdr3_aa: CASSSRQVTAYEQYF

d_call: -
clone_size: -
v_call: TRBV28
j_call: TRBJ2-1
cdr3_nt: TGTGCCACCGGACCAGGGGGAGGCCTCTCCTACAATGAGCAGTTCTTC
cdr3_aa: CATGPGGGLSYNEQFF

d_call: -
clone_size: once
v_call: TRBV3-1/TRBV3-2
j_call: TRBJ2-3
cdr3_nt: TGTGCCAGCAGCGCAAGGGAAGATACGCAGTATTTT
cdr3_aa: CASSAREDTQYF

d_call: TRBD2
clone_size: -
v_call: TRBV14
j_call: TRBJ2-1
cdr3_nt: TGTGCCAGCAGCCAAGGACTAGCGGGAGTAAAGCAGTTCTTC
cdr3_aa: CASSQGLAGVKQFF

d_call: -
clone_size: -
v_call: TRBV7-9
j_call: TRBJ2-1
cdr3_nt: TGTGCCAGCAGCATACCGGGACACGGAGAAAGGCAGTTCTTC
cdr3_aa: CASSIPGHGERQFF

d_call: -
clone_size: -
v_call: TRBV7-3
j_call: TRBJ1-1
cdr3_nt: TGTGCCAGCACCTTGGGTGTTAACACTGAAGCTTTCTTT
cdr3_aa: CASTLGVNTEAFF

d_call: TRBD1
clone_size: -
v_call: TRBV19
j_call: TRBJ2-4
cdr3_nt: TGTGCCAGTAGTATAGGACAGGGGATCAACATTCAGTACTTC
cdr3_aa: CASSIGQGINIQYF

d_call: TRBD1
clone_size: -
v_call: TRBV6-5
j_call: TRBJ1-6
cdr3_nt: TGTGCCAGCAAGGGGGCTTATAATTCACCCCTCCACTTT
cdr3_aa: CASKGAYNSPLHF

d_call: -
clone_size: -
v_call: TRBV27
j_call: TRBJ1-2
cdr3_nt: TGTGCCAGCAGTGCAAGGGACGGCTCTGCCTATGGCTACACCTTC
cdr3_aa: CASSARDGSAYGYTF

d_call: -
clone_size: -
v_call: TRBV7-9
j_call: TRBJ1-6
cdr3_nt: TGTGCCAGCAGCTTAACGGGGGAACCCTATAATTCACCCCTCCACTTT
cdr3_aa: CASSLTGEPYNSPLHF

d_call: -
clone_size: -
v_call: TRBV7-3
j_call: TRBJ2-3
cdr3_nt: TGTGCCAGCAGCCACGAGCTAGCAAGTGATACGCAGTATTTT
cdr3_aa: CASSHELASDTQYF

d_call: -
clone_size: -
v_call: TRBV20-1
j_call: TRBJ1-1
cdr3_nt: TGCAGTGCTAGACTAGAGGTGGACGCTTTCTTT
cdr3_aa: CSARLEVDAFF

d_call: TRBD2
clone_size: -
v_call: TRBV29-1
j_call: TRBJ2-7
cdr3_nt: TGCAGCGTTACGAAGGCTAGCGGGGTCGTCGAGCAGTACTTC
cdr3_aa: CSVTKASGVVEQYF

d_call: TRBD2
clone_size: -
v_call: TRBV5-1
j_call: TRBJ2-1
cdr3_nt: TGCGCCAGCAGCTTCGGGGAGGGGTACAATGAGCAGTTCTTC
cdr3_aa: CASSFGEGYNEQFF

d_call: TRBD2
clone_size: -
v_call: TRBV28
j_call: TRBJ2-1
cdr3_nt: TGTGCCAGCAGTCCTAGCGGTGGAGGGAATGAGCAGTTCTTC
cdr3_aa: CASSPSGGGNEQFF

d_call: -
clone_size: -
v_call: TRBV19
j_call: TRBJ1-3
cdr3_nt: TGTGCCAGTAGGGTGGACAGAAACTCTGGAAACACCATATATTTT
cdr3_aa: CASRVDRNSGNTIYF

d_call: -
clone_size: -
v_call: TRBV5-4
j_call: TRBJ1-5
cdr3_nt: TGTGCCAGCAGCCAAAACGGGGACCTCCGCCCCCAGCATTTT
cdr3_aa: CASSQNGDLRPQHF

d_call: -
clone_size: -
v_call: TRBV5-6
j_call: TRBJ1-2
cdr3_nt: TGTGCCAGCAGCTCGACGGAGGGAACTTACTATGGCTACACCTTC
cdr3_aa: CASSSTEGTYYGYTF

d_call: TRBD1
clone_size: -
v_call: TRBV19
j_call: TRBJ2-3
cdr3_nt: TGTGCCAGTAGTATAGAAAGGACAGGGACAGATACGCAGTATTTT
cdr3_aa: CASSIERTGTDTQYF

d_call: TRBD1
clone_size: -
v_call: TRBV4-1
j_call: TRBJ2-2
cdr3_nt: TGCGCCAGCAGCCAAGAGGGGAGACAGGGGGCTGCGAACACCGGGGAGCTGTTTTTT
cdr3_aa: CASSQEGRQGAANTGELFF

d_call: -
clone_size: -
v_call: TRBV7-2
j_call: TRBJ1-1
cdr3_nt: TGTGCCAGCAGCTTAGGAGGTCCCCACACTGAAGCTTTCTTT
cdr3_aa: CASSLGGPHTEAFF

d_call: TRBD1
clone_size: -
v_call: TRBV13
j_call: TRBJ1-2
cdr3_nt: TGTGCCAGCAGCTTAGGGGACAGGATTGACTATGGCTACACCTTC
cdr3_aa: CASSLGDRIDYGYTF

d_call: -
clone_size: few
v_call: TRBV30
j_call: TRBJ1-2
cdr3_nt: TGTGCCCTCACGTGGACCGAGGGCTCATATGGCTACACCTTC
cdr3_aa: CALTWTEGSYGYTF

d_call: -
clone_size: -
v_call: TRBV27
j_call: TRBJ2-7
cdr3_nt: TGTGCCAGCAGTTCAGGACGGTGGGACGAGCAGTACTTC
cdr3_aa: CASSSGRWDEQYF

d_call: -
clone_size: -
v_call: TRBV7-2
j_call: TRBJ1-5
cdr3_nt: TGTGCCAGCAGCCCACAGGGCGGGAGCAATCAGCCCCAGCATTTT
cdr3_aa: CASSPQGGSNQPQHF

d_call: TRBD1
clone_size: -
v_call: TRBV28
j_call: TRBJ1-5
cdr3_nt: TGTGCCAGCAGTTTATGGACAGGGGGCTTTCAGCCCCAGCATTTT
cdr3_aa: CASSLWTGGFQPQHF

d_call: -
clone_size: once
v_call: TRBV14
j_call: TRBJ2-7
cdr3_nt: TGTGCCAGCAGCCAGTTTGGGGGTACTCTTCGCTACGAGCAGTACTTC
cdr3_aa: CASSQFGGTLRYEQYF

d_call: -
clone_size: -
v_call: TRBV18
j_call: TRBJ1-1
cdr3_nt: TGTGCCAGCTCACGACAGGAAGGGGAAGCTTTCTTT
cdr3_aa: CASSRQEGEAFF

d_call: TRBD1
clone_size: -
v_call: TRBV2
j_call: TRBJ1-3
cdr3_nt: TGTGCCAGCAGTGGTGGGACAGGTACTGGAAACACCATATATTTT
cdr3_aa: CASSGGTGTGNTIYF

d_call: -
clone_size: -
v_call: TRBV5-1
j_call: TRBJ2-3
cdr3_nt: TGCGCCAGCAGCTTGGTTACCGATACGCAGTATTTT
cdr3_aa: CASSLVTDTQYF

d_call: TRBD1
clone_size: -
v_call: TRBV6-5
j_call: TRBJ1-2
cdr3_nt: TGTGCCAGCAGTTACTCAGAGACAGGGGGCTACACCTTC
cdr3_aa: CASSYSETGGYTF

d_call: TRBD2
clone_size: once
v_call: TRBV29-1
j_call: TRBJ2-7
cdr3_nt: TGCAGCGTTGGGAAGCCCGCTAGCGGGAGGTACGAGCAGTACTTC
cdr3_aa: CSVGKPASGRYEQYF

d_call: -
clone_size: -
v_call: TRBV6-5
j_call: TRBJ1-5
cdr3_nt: TGTGCCAGCAGAACAGGAGTCAATAGCAATCAGCCCCAGCATTTT
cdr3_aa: CASRTGVNSNQPQHF

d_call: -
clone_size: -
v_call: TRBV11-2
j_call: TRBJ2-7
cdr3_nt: TGTGCCAGCAGCTTTGCAGGGGAAGCAGCCTACGAGCAGTACTTC
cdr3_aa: CASSFAGEAAYEQYF

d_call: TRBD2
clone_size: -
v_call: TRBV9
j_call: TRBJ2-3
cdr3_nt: TGTGCCAGCAGCGTAGAGCCTAGCGGGAGGATCACAGATACGCAGTATTTT
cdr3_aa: CASSVEPSGRITDTQYF

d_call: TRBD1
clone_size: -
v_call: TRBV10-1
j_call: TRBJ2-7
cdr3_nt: TGCGCCAGCAGTGAGGGGACAGGGACCTACGAGCAGTACTTC
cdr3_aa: CASSEGTGTYEQYF

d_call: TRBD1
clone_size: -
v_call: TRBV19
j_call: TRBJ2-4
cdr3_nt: TGTGCCAGTAGTTCCACCGGGACAGCTAAAGCCAAAAACATTCAGTACTTC
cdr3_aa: CASSSTGTAKAKNIQYF

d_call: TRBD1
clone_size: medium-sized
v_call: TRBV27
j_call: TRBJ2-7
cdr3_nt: TGTGCCAGCAGTTCAATTGCAGGGGGCGTCTACGAGCAGTACTTC
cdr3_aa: CASSSIAGGVYEQYF

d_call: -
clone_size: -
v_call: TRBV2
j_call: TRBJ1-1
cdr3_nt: TGTGCCAGCAGTGCAGTCCGAGGGTACACTGAAGCTTTCTTT
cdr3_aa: CASSAVRGYTEAFF

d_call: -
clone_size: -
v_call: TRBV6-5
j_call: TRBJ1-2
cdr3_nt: TGTGCCAGCAGTTACTTGGGGGGCGCGCGGGGCTACACCTTC
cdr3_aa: CASSYLGGARGYTF

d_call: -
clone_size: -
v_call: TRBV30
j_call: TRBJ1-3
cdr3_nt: TGTGCCTGGAGTCGACAGGCCCTCTCTGGAAACACCATATATTTT
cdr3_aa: CAWSRQALSGNTIYF

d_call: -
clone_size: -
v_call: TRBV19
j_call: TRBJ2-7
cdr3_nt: TGTGCCAGTAGTATCAGTCATTCCTACGAGCAGTACTTC
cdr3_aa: CASSISHSYEQYF

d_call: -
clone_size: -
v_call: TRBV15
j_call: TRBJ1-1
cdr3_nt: TGTGCCACCAGCAGAGATCCCGCAGGTTTGAACACTGAAGCTTTCTTT
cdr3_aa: CATSRDPAGLNTEAFF

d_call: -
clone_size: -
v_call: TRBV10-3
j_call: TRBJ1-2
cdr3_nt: TGTGCCATCAGTGAGAGCTGGGGAGGCTACACCTTC
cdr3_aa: CAISESWGGYTF

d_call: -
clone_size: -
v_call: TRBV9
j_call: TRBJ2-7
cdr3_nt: TGTGCCAGCAGCGTAGCGGAGGGAGGCTCCTACGAGCAGTACTTC
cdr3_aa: CASSVAEGGSYEQYF

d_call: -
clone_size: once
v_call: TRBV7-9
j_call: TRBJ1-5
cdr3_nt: TGTGCCAGCAGCCCATACACGGAAAATCAGCCCCAGCATTTT
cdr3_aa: CASSPYTENQPQHF

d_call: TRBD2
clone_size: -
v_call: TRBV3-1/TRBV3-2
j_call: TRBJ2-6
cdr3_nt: TGTGCCAGCAGCCAGCGGGACGGGAGGTCTGGGGCCAACGTCCTGACTTTC
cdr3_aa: CASSQRDGRSGANVLTF